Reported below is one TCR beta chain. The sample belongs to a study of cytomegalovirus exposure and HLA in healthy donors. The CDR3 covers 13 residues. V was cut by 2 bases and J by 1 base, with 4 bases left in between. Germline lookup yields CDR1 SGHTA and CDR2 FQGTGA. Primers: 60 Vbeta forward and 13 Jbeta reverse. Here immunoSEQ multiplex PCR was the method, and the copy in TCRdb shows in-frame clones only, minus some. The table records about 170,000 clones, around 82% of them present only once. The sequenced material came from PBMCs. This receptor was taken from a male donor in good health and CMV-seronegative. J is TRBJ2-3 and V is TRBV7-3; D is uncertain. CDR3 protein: CASSLGGTDTQYF. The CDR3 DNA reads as TGTGCCAGCAGCTTAGGAGGCACAGATACGCAGTATTTT.